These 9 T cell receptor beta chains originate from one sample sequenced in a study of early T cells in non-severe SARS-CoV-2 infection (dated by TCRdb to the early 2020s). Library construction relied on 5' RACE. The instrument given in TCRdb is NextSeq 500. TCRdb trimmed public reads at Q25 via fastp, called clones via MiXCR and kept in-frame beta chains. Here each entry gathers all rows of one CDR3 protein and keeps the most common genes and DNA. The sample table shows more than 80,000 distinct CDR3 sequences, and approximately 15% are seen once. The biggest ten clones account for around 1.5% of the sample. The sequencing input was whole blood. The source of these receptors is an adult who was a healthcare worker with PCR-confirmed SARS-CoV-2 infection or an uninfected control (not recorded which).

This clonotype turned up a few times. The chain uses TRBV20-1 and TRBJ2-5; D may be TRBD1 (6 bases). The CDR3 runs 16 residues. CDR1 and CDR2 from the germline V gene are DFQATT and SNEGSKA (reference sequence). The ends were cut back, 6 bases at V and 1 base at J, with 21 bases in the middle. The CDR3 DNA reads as TGCAGTGCCAACCTTAAACAGGGAATATCCCAAGAGACCCAGTACTTC. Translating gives CSANLKQGISQETQYF.

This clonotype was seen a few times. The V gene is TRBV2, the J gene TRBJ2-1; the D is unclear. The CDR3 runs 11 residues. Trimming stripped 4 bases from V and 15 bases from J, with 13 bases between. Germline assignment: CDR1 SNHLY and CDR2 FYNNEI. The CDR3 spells CASSAPPVRFF. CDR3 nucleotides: TGTGCCAGCAGTGCACCTCCTGTCCGGTTCTTC.

DNA for the CDR3: TGTGCCAGCAGCTCCCAGACTAGCGGGTCCACAGATACGCAGTATTTT. Its protein is CASSSQTSGSTDTQYF. The chain uses TRBV7-8 and TRBJ2-3; 10 bases align to TRBD2. The V and J ends lost 4 bases and 2 bases, in that order; junction bases with no gene match: 6. Germline V gene data show CDR1 as SGHVS and CDR2 as FQNEAQ. CDR3 length equals 16 residues.

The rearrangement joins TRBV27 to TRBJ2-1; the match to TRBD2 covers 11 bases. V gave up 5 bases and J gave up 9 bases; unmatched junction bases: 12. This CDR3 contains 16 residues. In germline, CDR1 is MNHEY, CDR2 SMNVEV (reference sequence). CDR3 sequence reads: CASSMELAGGTSEQFF. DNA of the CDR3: TGTGCCAGCAGTATGGAATTAGCGGGGGGGACAAGTGAGCAGTTCTTC.

The CDR3 protein is CASSSTAGSYEQYF. The CDR3 DNA is TGTGCCAGCAGCTCGACAGCGGGCTCCTACGAGCAGTACTTC. The rearrangement uses TRBV7-6 and TRBJ2-7; TRBD2 might be the D (6 bases). The CDR3 contains 14 residues. Germline V gene data show CDR1 as SGHVS and CDR2 as FNYEAQ. The ends were cut back, 4 bases at V and 0 bases at J, with 10 bases in the middle.

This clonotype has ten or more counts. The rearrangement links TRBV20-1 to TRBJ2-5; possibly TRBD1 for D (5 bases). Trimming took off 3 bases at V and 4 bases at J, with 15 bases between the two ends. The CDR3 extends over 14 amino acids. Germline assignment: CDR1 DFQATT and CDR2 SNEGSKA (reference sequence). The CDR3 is CSARGPRQGETQYF. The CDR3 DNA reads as TGCAGTGCTAGGGGGCCGCGCCAGGGAGAGACCCAGTACTTC.

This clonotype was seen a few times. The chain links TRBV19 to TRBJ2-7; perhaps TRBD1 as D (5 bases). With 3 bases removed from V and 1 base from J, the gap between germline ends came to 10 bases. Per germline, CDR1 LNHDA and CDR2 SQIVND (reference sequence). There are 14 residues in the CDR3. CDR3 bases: TGTGCCAGTAGTATTACGGACATGTCCTACGAGCAGTACTTC. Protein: CASSITDMSYEQYF. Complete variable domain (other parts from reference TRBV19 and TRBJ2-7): DGGITQSPKYLFRKEGQNVTLSCEQNLNHDAMYWYRQDPGQGLRLIYYSQIVNDFQKGDIAEGYSVSREKKESFPLTVTSAQKNPTAFYLCASSITDMSYEQYFGPGTRLTVT.

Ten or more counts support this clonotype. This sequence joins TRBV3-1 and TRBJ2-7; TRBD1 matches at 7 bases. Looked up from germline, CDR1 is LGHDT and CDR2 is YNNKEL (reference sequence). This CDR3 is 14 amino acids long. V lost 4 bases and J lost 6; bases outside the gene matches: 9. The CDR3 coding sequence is TGTGCCAGCAGCCCCTACGGGGACAGAAGCGAGCAGTACTTC. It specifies CASSPYGDRSEQYF.

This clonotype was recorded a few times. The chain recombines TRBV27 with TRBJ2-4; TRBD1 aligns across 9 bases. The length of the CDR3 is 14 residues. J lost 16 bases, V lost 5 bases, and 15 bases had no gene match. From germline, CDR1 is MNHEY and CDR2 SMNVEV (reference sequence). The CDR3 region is CASSGGQGLPSLYF. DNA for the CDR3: TGTGCCAGCAGTGGGGGACAGGGACTTCCGAGTCTCTACTTC.